The 8 T cell receptor beta chains below all came from one sample that was sequenced in a study of blood T cells in healthy people across ages. Using a J-beta primer mix together with a sample-barcoded 5' primer, a second PCR was run for roughly 7 to 12 cycles. TCRdb used MiXCR to reprocess the 5' RACE reads, holding one entry per CDR3 protein. The data show around 1,000,000 distinct CDR3 sequences, about two fifths seen once. The sample consisted of blood. The source is a man between 18 and 29 years old in good health.

The rearrangement joins TRBV20-1 to TRBJ2-3; D gene uncertain. V gave up 0 bases and J gave up 3 bases, with 7 bases separating them. The CDR3 consists of 13 residues. In germline, CDR1 is DFQATT, CDR2 SNEGSKA (reference sequence). CDR3 nucleotides: TGCAGTGCTAGAGATCACCCTACAGATACGCAGTATTTT. Translating gives CSARDHPTDTQYF.

This clonotype was recorded a few times. The chain joins TRBV12-3 or TRBV12-4 to TRBJ2-5; 10 nucleotides agree with TRBD1. The CDR3 is 16 amino acids. Germline trimming cut 5 bases from V and 3 bases from J; bases unmatched to any gene: 9. DNA of the CDR3: TGTGCCAGCAGTGATCAGGGACAGGGGATGAAAGAGACCCAGTACTTC. It codes for CASSDQGQGMKETQYF.

This clonotype was observed a handful of times. The chain is built from TRBV7-9 and TRBJ2-7, with 8 bases lining up with TRBD1. This CDR3 is 17 amino acids long. Germline-derived CDR1 and CDR2 are SEHNR and FQNEAQ (reference sequence). V trimming: 0 bases; J trimming: 3 bases; junction bases outside the gene matches: 10. The CDR3 loop is CASSLATGTGKLYEQYF. The CDR3 DNA sequence: TGTGCCAGCAGCTTAGCAACCGGGACAGGAAAACTCTACGAGCAGTACTTC. The full variable domain, in which reference TRBV7-9 and TRBJ2-7 provide the parts outside the CDR3, is DTGVSQNPRHKITKRGQNVTFRCDPISEHNRLYWYRQTLGQGPEFLTYFQNEAQLEKSRLLSDRFSAERPKGSFSTLEIQRTEQGDSAMYLCASSLATGTGKLYEQYFGPGTRLTVT.

This clonotype came up a few times. V gene TRBV10-3 combines with J gene TRBJ2-6; 7 positions agree with TRBD1. This CDR3 comprises 18 residues. Germline CDR1 reads ENHRY; CDR2 reads SYGVKD. Trimming removed 4 bases from V and 0 bases from J; junction bases left unmatched: 9. In nucleotides, the CDR3 is TGTGCCATCAGTGTGCGACAGGGAACACCCTCTGGGGCCAACGTCCTGACTTTC. Protein: CAISVRQGTPSGANVLTF.

The rearrangement uses TRBV6-5 and TRBJ2-3, with 8 bases that match TRBD2. CDR1 is MNHEY, CDR2 SVGAGI, per germline. The trim removed 0 bases at V and 4 bases at J, leaving 9 bases unmatched. CDR3 length: 17 residues. CDR3 protein: CASSYSPVSGGSDTQYF. The CDR3 DNA reads as TGTGCCAGCAGTTACTCCCCCGTAAGCGGGGGTTCAGATACGCAGTATTTT.

The V call is TRBV29-1, the J call TRBJ2-1; 7 bases align to TRBD2. Trimming cost V 4 bases and J 9 bases; bases outside gene matches: 12. The CDR3 is 14 residues long. CDR1 and CDR2 (germline): SQVTM, ANQGSEA. This CDR3 is CSVAVRSGRVEQFF. Written as DNA, the CDR3 is TGCAGCGTTGCAGTCCGGTCAGGGAGGGTTGAGCAGTTCTTC.

This clonotype was found a few times. The chain couples TRBV6-1 to TRBJ2-3, with 9 bases lining up with TRBD2. V trimming: 5 bases; J trimming: 0 bases; junction bases outside the gene matches: 15. This CDR3 has 19 residues. In germline, CDR1 is MNHNS, CDR2 SASEGT. The CDR3 DNA is TGTGCCAGCAGTCCCTTCGGGGCTAGCGGGGACTCTAGCACAGATACGCAGTATTTT. Translated: CASSPFGASGDSSTDTQYF.

The CDR3 bases are TGCGCCAGCAGCCTCCCCAAGGGAAGGGGTTTGAGCAATCAGCCCCAGCATTTT. This codes for CASSLPKGRGLSNQPQHF. The chain is built from TRBV4-1 and TRBJ1-5; D might be TRBD1 (5 bases). Germline V gene data show CDR1 as MGHRA and CDR2 as YSYEKL. CDR3 size: 18 residues. The ends were cut back, 4 bases at V and 1 base at J, with 20 bases in the middle.